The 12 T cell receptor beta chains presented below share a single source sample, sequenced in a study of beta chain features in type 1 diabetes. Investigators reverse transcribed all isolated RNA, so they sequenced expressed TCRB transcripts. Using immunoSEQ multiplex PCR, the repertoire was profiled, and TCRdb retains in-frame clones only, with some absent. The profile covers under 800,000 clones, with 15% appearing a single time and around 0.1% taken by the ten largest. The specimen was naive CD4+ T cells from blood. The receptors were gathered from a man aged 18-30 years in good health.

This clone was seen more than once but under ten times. The CDR3 DNA reads as TGTGCCAGCAGCCAAGACCCGGGACTATCGAACACCGGGGAGCTGTTTTTT. It yields the protein CASSQDPGLSNTGELFF. The rearrangement uses TRBV4-2 and TRBJ2-2; 7 bases are a match to TRBD2. V was pared by 0 bases and J by 0 bases, with 4 bases of the junction left unmatched. This CDR3 contains 17 residues. Germline V lookup: CDR1 LGHNA, CDR2 YNFKEQ.

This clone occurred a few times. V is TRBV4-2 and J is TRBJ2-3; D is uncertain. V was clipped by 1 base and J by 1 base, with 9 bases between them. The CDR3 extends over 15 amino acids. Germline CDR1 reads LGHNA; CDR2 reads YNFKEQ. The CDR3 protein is CASSQGTARTDTQYF. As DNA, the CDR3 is TGTGCCAGCAGCCAAGGTACAGCCCGCACAGATACGCAGTATTTT.

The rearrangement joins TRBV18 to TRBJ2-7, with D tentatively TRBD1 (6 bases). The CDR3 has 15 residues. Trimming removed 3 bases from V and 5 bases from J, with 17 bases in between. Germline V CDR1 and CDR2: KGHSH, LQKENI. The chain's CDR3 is CASSPPGAPNDEQYF. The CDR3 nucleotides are TGTGCCAGCTCACCGCCAGGGGCCCCCAACGACGAGCAGTACTTC.

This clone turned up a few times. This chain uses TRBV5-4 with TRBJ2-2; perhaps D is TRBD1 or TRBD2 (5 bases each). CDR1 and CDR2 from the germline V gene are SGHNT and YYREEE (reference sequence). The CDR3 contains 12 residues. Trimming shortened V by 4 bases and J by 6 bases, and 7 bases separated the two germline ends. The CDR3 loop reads CASSRGAGELFF. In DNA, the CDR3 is TGTGCCAGCAGCCGAGGGGCCGGGGAGCTGTTTTTT.

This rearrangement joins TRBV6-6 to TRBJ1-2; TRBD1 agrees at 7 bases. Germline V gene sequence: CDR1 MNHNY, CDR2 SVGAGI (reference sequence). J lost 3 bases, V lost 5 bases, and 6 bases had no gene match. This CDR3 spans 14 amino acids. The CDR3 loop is CASSHDRVHYGYTF. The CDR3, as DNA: TGTGCCAGCAGTCATGACAGGGTTCACTATGGCTACACCTTC.

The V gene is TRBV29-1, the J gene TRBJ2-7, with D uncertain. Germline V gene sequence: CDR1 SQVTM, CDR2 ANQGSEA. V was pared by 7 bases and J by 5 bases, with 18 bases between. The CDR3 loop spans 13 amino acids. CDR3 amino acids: CSARGTALNEQYF. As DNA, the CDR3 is TGCAGCGCGAGAGGAACAGCCCTGAACGAGCAGTACTTC.

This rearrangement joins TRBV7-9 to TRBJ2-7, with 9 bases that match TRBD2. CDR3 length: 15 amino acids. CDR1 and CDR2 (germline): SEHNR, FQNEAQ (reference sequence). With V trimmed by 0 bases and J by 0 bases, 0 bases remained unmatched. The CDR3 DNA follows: TGTGCCAGCAGCTTAGCTAGCGGGAGCTCCTACGAGCAGTACTTC. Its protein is CASSLASGSSYEQYF.

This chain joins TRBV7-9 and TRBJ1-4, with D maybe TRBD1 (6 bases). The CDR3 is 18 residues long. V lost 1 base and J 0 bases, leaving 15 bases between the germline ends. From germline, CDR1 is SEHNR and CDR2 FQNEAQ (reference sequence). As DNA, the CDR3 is TGTGCCAGCAGCTTAGGGACCACCAACAGGGCAACTAATGAAAAACTGTTTTTT. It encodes CASSLGTTNRATNEKLFF. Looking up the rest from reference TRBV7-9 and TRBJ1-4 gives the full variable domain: DTGVSQNPRHKITKRGQNVTFRCDPISEHNRLYWYRQTLGQGPEFLTYFQNEAQLEKSRLLSDRFSAERPKGSFSTLEIQRTEQGDSAMYLCASSLGTTNRATNEKLFFGSGTQLSVL.

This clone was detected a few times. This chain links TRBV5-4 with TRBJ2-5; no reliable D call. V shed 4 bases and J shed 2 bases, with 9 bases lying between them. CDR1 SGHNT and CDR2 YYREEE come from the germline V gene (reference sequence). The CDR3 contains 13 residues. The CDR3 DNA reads TGTGCCAGCAGCCCGCAGCCGCAAGAGACCCAGTACTTC. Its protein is CASSPQPQETQYF. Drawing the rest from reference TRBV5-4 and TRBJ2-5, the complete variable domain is ETGVTQSPTHLIKTRGQQVTLRCSSQSGHNTVSWYQQALGQGPQFIFQYYREEENGRGNFPPRFSGLQFPNYSSELNVNALELDDSALYLCASSPQPQETQYFGPGTRLLVL.

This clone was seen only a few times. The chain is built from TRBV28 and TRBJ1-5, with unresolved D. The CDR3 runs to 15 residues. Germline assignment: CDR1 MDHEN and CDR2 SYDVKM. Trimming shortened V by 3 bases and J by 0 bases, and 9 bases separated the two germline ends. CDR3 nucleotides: TGTGCCAGCAGTTTTTGGAGGGCTAGCAATCAGCCCCAGCATTTT. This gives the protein CASSFWRASNQPQHF.

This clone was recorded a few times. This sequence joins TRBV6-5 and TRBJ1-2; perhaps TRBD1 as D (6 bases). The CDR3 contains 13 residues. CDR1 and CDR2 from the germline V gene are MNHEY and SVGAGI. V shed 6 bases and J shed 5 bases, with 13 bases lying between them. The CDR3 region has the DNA TGTGCCAGCAGGAAGGACAGCTTATATGGCTACACCTTC. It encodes CASRKDSLYGYTF.

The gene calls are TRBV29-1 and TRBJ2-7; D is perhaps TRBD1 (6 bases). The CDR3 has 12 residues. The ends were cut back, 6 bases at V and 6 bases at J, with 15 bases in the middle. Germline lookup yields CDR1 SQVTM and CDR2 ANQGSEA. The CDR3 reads CSVETQGSEQYF. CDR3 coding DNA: TGCAGCGTGGAAACACAGGGCAGCGAGCAGTACTTC.